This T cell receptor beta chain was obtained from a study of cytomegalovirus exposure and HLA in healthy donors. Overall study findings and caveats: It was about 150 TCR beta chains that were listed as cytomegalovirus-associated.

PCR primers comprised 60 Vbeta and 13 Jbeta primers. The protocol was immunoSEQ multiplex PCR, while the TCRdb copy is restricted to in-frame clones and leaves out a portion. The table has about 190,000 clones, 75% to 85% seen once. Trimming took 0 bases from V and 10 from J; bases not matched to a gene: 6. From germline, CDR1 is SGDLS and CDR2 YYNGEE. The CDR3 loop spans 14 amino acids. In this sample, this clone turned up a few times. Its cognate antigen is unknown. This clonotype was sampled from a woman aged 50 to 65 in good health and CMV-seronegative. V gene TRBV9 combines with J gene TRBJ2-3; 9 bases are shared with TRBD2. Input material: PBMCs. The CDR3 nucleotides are TGTGCCAGCAGCGTAGAGGGTAGCGGGAGTGCGCAGTATTTT. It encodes CASSVEGSGSAQYF.